The 27 T cell receptor beta chains below were found in one sample sequenced in a study of T cell responses to AZD1222 COVID-19 vaccine. Method: immunoSEQ multiplex PCR; TCRdb's copy keeps in-frame clones and lacks some. The sample carries around 130,000 clones, 94% recorded once. This specimen was peripheral blood, taken on day 0 of AZD1222 vaccination. These receptor sequences come from an adult in good health.

CDR3 residues: CASSEALRAGSYEQYF. CDR3 nucleotides: TGTGCCAGCAGTGAAGCGCTTCGGGCAGGTTCCTACGAGCAGTACTTC. The chain joins TRBV2 to TRBJ2-7; no clear D. The CDR3 covers 16 residues. The V and J ends lost 0 bases and 1 base respectively, with 13 bases between them. Germline V gene sequence: CDR1 SNHLY, CDR2 FYNNEI.

The chain links TRBV6-5 to TRBJ2-7, with 12 positions matching TRBD2. Per germline, CDR1 MNHEY and CDR2 SVGAGI. V lost 2 bases to trimming and J lost 4 bases; unmatched junction nucleotides: 6. The CDR3 extends over 16 amino acids. CDR3: CASSYQLAGGNYEQYF. DNA for the CDR3: TGTGCCAGCAGTTACCAACTAGCGGGAGGAAATTACGAGCAGTACTTC.

V usage is TRBV7-8 and J usage is TRBJ2-7; D is perhaps TRBD1 or TRBD2 (5 bases each). V lost 7 bases and J 7 bases, leaving 17 bases between the germline ends. The CDR3 runs to 13 residues. CDR1 SGHVS and CDR2 FQNEAQ come from the germline V gene. In nucleotides, the CDR3 is TGTGCCAGCACCCCGACCAGGGAGTGGGAGCAGTACTTC. Its protein is CASTPTREWEQYF.

V is TRBV4-1 and J is TRBJ2-7; 10 bases agree with TRBD2. J lost 0 bases, V lost 3 bases, and 8 bases had no gene match. The germline V gene has CDR1 MGHRA and CDR2 YSYEKL. This CDR3 has 17 amino acids. CDR3 coding DNA: TGCGCCAGCAGCCAGTCCACTAGCGGGGAATTCTCCTACGAGCAGTACTTC. It is translated as CASSQSTSGEFSYEQYF.

The rearrangement uses TRBV7-9 and TRBJ2-5; D possibly corresponds to TRBD1 (6 bases). V gave up 5 bases and J gave up 4 bases, with 11 bases separating them. The germline V gene has CDR1 SEHNR and CDR2 FQNEAQ (reference sequence). This CDR3 has 13 residues. The DNA for the CDR3 is TGTGCCAGCAGCCCACAGGGAAGAGAGACCCAGTACTTC. Protein: CASSPQGRETQYF.

The V call is TRBV11-2, the J call TRBJ1-4; D is ambiguous. Germline CDR1 and CDR2: SGHAT and FQNNGV. Trimming stripped 6 bases from V and 8 bases from J, with 16 bases between. The CDR3 consists of 14 residues. The chain's CDR3 is CASSLALTGEKLFF. In DNA form, the CDR3 reads TGTGCCAGCAGTTTGGCCCTCACGGGAGAAAAACTGTTTTTT. The full variable domain, rest sourced from reference TRBV11-2 and TRBJ1-4, is EAGVAQSPRYKIIEKRQSVAFWCNPISGHATLYWYQQILGQGPKLLIQFQNNGVVDDSQLPKDRFSAERLKGVDSTLKIQPAKLEDSAVYLCASSLALTGEKLFFGSGTQLSVL.

This sequence joins TRBV4-2 and TRBJ2-1; D perhaps matches TRBD2 (6 bases). Germline V gene lookup returns CDR1 LGHNA and CDR2 YNFKEQ. The CDR3 is 16 amino acids. The germline V and J ends were trimmed by 1 base and 2 bases, with 12 bases remaining between them. Here the CDR3 reads CASSQGYASAYNEQFF. The CDR3 DNA reads TGTGCCAGCAGCCAAGGGTATGCTAGCGCCTACAATGAGCAGTTCTTC.

The gene calls are TRBV5-6 and TRBJ2-7; D is uncertain. V was cut by 3 bases and J by 3 bases, with 4 bases left in between. The CDR3 spans 11 residues. Germline lookup yields CDR1 SGHDT and CDR2 YYEEEE. The CDR3 loop reads CASSSNYEQYF. Written as DNA, the CDR3 is TGTGCCAGCAGCTCTAACTACGAGCAGTACTTC. Looking up the rest from reference TRBV5-6 and TRBJ2-7 gives the full variable domain: DAGVTQSPTHLIKTRGQQVTLRCSPKSGHDTVSWYQQALGQGPQFIFQYYEEEERQRGNFPDRFSGHQFPNYSSELNVNALLLGDSALYLCASSSNYEQYFGPGTRLTVT.

This chain links TRBV19 with TRBJ2-7; 7 nucleotides agree with TRBD2. Germline V lookup: CDR1 LNHDA, CDR2 SQIVND (reference sequence). The CDR3 consists of 17 residues. The trim removed 3 bases at V and 1 base at J, leaving 12 bases unmatched. The CDR3 sequence is CASSIALAPEWSYEQYF. In nucleotides, the CDR3 is TGTGCCAGTAGTATTGCACTAGCGCCCGAATGGTCCTACGAGCAGTACTTC.

V gene TRBV5-3 combines with J gene TRBJ1-6, with 8 bases fitting TRBD1. TRBV5-3 belongs to the ORF category, with a function that is uncertain. Trimming removed 4 bases from V and 6 bases from J; junction bases left unmatched: 3. The CDR3 totals 14 residues. The CDR3 region has the DNA TGTGCCAGAAGCCCCGGACAGGGTAATTCACCCCTCCACTTT. This encodes CARSPGQGNSPLHF.

The chain is built from TRBV7-2 and TRBJ1-6; 7 bases are a match to TRBD1. The CDR3 contains 15 residues. Germline trimming cut 4 bases from V and 4 bases from J; bases unmatched to any gene: 4. The germline V gene has CDR1 SGHTA and CDR2 FQGNSA. As DNA, the CDR3 is TGTGCCAGCAGCTCCTCGGGACAGTATAATTCACCCCTCCACTTT. Amino acids: CASSSSGQYNSPLHF.

J is TRBJ1-1 and V is TRBV6-6; the match to TRBD1 covers 8 bases. Germline V gene data show CDR1 as MNHNY and CDR2 as SVGAGI (reference sequence). This CDR3 is built from 15 residues. V shed 2 bases, J shed 0 bases, and the junction held 2 bases outside the gene matches. The CDR3 here is CASSYGDRMNTEAFF. As DNA, the CDR3 is TGTGCCAGCAGTTACGGGGACAGGATGAACACTGAAGCTTTCTTT.

The chain combines TRBV18 with TRBJ2-7; D is possibly TRBD2 (5 bases). The CDR3 extends over 14 amino acids. The V gene's germline CDR1 is KGHSH and CDR2 LQKENI. The ends were cut back, 4 bases at V and 6 bases at J, with 16 bases in the middle. DNA for the CDR3: TGTGCCAGCTCACTAGTAGACCACCGGGGCGAGCAGTACTTC. As protein: CASSLVDHRGEQYF.

The rearrangement joins TRBV14 to TRBJ1-2; a weak D match, TRBD1 (5 bases). CDR1 and CDR2 (germline): SGHDN, FVKESK. The V gene lost 1 base and the J gene lost 8 bases, with 17 bases spanning the gap. The CDR3 has 15 residues. The CDR3 DNA reads as TGTGCCAGCAGCCAAGCCCCGGGACTCAAGGGAGGCTACACCTTC. This sequence encodes CASSQAPGLKGGYTF.

This clone has more than one count but fewer than ten. The rearrangement links TRBV30 to TRBJ1-2, with D perhaps TRBD1 (5 bases). The CDR3 runs to 14 residues. V lost 0 bases, J lost 3 bases, and 11 bases lay in between. Germline CDR1 is GTSNPN and CDR2 is SVGIG (reference sequence). DNA for the CDR3: TGTGCCTGGAGTGTGGGGGAGTTCCACTATGGCTACACCTTC. Translated, it gives CAWSVGEFHYGYTF.

This chain connects TRBV20-1 to TRBJ2-7; tentatively, D is TRBD1 (6 bases). Germline V gives CDR1 DFQATT, CDR2 SNEGSKA (reference sequence). The CDR3 length is 11 residues. The V and J ends lost 3 bases and 6 bases respectively, with 9 bases between them. The CDR3 loop reads CSARQGIEQYF. Written as DNA, the CDR3 is TGCAGTGCTAGGCAGGGGATCGAGCAGTACTTC.

The CDR3 DNA reads TGTGCCAGCAGGACAGGGGTTTATGGCTACACCTTC. This codes for CASRTGVYGYTF. This rearrangement joins TRBV28 to TRBJ1-2, with 8 bases that match TRBD1. The CDR3 is 12 amino acids. CDR1 and CDR2 (germline): MDHEN, SYDVKM. Trimming removed 6 bases from V and 5 bases from J; junction bases left unmatched: 2.

V and J are TRBV30 and TRBJ2-1; 11 bases match TRBD1. This CDR3 region has 14 residues. Germline CDR1 GTSNPN, CDR2 SVGIG (reference sequence). Losses at the gene ends were 4 bases for V and 5 bases for J; bases not matched to a gene: 4. This chain's CDR3 is CAWIGQGAHNEQFF. CDR3 nucleotide sequence: TGTGCCTGGATAGGACAGGGGGCCCACAATGAGCAGTTCTTC.

The V and J genes are TRBV6-5 and TRBJ2-3; D ambiguous. V gave up 8 bases and J gave up 1 base, with 7 bases separating them. This CDR3 has 12 residues. Germline CDR1 and CDR2: MNHEY and SVGAGI. The CDR3 loop is CASGKGTDTQYF. The CDR3 DNA is TGTGCCAGCGGGAAGGGCACAGATACGCAGTATTTT.

The V and J genes are TRBV4-3 and TRBJ2-7; the D gene is possibly TRBD1 (7 bases). With 2 bases removed from V and 0 bases from J, the gap between germline ends came to 14 bases. The CDR3 has 16 amino acids. Germline assignment: CDR1 LGHNA and CDR2 YSLEER. CDR3: CASSQRGTAPSYEQYF. The CDR3 nucleotides read TGCGCCAGCAGCCAACGCGGGACAGCACCCTCCTACGAGCAGTACTTC.

The V and J genes are TRBV5-1 and TRBJ1-2, with no clear D. V was pared by 0 bases and J by 4 bases, with 10 bases between. The CDR3 covers 14 residues. CDR1 is SGHRS, CDR2 YFSETQ, per germline. CDR3 nucleotide sequence: TGCGCCAGCAGCTTGGATGACACCTCCTATGGCTACACCTTC. Translation gives CASSLDDTSYGYTF.

The chain joins TRBV10-2 to TRBJ2-7; 8 nucleotides align to TRBD2. The CDR3 covers 14 residues. Germline V gives CDR1 WSHSY, CDR2 SAAADI. The junction had 6 bases not matched to a gene; V was cut back by 6 bases and J by 2 bases. CDR3 loop: CASRTGTRTYEQYF. For the CDR3, the DNA is TGCGCCAGCAGGACCGGGACTAGGACCTACGAGCAGTACTTC.

The V gene is TRBV5-1, the J gene TRBJ2-3, with TRBD1 identical over 9 bases. CDR3 length: 15 amino acids. The V and J ends lost 4 bases and 3 bases, in that order; junction bases with no gene match: 6. Germline assignment: CDR1 SGHRS and CDR2 YFSETQ. CDR3: CASSPNRGPTDTQYF. The CDR3 region has the DNA TGCGCCAGCAGCCCAAACAGGGGGCCGACAGATACGCAGTATTTT.

This clone occurred once. The chain recombines TRBV7-2 with TRBJ2-2; TRBD2 matches 7 bases. Germline CDR1 reads SGHTA; CDR2 reads FQGNSA. V was clipped by 7 bases and J by 4 bases; unmatched bases: 15. CDR3 size: 17 residues. The CDR3 reads CASTLGYISSGTGELFF. The DNA for the CDR3 is TGTGCCAGCACCCTCGGCTACATATCTAGCGGCACCGGGGAGCTGTTTTTT.

CDR3 sequence: CASSFQSQPQHF. Written as DNA, the CDR3 is TGTGCCAGCAGCTTCCAAAGCCAGCCCCAGCATTTT. This rearrangement joins TRBV7-2 to TRBJ1-5; unclear D gene. This CDR3 is built from 12 residues. CDR1 is SGHTA and CDR2 is FQGNSA in the germline V gene. V lost 3 bases and J 7 bases, leaving 7 bases between the germline ends.

The J gene is TRBJ1-6, the V gene TRBV5-4; D possibly corresponds to TRBD1 (6 bases). CDR1 and CDR2 (germline): SGHNT, YYREEE (reference sequence). V was pared by 6 bases and J by 7 bases, with 20 bases between. The CDR3 sequence is 16 residues long. The CDR3 reads CASTDLGGHSNSPLHF. CDR3 sequence (DNA): TGTGCCAGCACCGATTTAGGGGGACATTCAAATTCACCCCTCCACTTT.

V and J are TRBV5-6 and TRBJ2-7; 7 positions agree with TRBD2. Germline CDR1 and CDR2: SGHDT and YYEEEE. The V segment lost 3 bases and the J segment 6 bases; nucleotides outside the gene matches: 9. The CDR3 spans 14 residues. CDR3 sequence reads: CASSSAGERREQYF. CDR3 sequence (DNA): TGTGCCAGCAGCTCTGCGGGAGAAAGGCGCGAGCAGTACTTC.